This T cell receptor (beta chain) was observed in a study of blood T cell repertoires in COVID-19. Study information: The United States, Italy and Spain provided the acute and convalescent COVID-19 samples. PBMCs, B-cell-depleted T cells, or T cells were the source of the cDNA or gDNA that made up the material.

Per germline, CDR1 MNHNS and CDR2 SASEGT. With 0 bases removed from V and 7 bases from J, the gap between germline ends came to 18 bases. CDR3 length: 16 residues. Per the authors' pipeline: Estimates of nucleated cell counts were drawn from the amplification of reference gene primers. The assay was immunoSEQ multiplex PCR, and TCRdb's table has in-frame clones only and misses some. From that table come the V and J calls and clone size; the DNA was used to work out D and trimming. Of around 37,000 clones in the sample, around 92% were seen once. The V gene is TRBV6-1, the J gene TRBJ2-5, with a weak D call TRBD2 (6 bases). Source material: peripheral blood. The TCR comes from a woman over 75 with acute or convalescent COVID-19. Written as DNA, the CDR3 is TGTGCCAGCAGTGAAGCGCTTCCGGGGGTCCGGGGGACCCAGTACTTC. It encodes CASSEALPGVRGTQYF.